Listed here are 19 T cell receptor beta chains from one sample, sequenced in a study of CD8 T cells in Susac syndrome. RNA, at roughly 0.5 to 1 ug, was reverse transcribed with random hexamers. TCRdb passed the immunoSEQ multiplex PCR reads through MiXCR, listing each CDR3 protein once. The sample has some 130,000 distinct CDR3 sequences; under 95% are singletons. Sequencing was done on a sample of CD8+ T cells from PBMCs. Every receptor here comes from a human donor with multiple sclerosis.

The chain carries TRBV29-1 and TRBJ2-7, with TRBD2 identical over 11 bases. This CDR3 is 13 amino acids long. Trimming removed 4 bases from V and 6 bases from J; junction bases left unmatched: 5. Germline V gene sequence: CDR1 SQVTM, CDR2 ANQGSEA. The CDR3 is CSVVASGRFEQYF. The CDR3 DNA reads as TGCAGCGTTGTTGCTAGCGGGAGGTTCGAGCAGTACTTC.

This chain links TRBV6-1 with TRBJ2-2; no reliable D call. This CDR3 has 11 residues. The germline V gene has CDR1 MNHNS and CDR2 SASEGT. V dropped 8 bases and J dropped 4 bases, with 5 bases sitting between them. DNA for the CDR3: TGTGCCAGCGGTCCCACCGGGGAGCTGTTTTTT. This gives the protein CASGPTGELFF.

The gene calls are TRBV15 and TRBJ2-3; maybe TRBD1 (5 bases). Germline lookup yields CDR1 LNHNV and CDR2 YYDKDF (reference sequence). The CDR3 runs 14 residues. V lost 3 bases, J lost 3 bases, and 10 bases lay in between. Here the CDR3 DNA reads TGTGCCACCAGCAGCCTGGACACAACAGATACGCAGTATTTT. Protein product: CATSSLDTTDTQYF.

A remark on this clonotype: An end of the junction does not agree with germline; a read error may underlie this. The chain uses TRBV29-1 and TRBJ2-5; D may be TRBD2 (6 bases). CDR1 and CDR2 from the germline V gene are SQVTM and ANQGSEA. The CDR3 is 11 residues long. In nucleotides, the CDR3 is TGCAGCGTTGTCGCGGGGCTCTCCCCGTCCTTC. Its translation: CSVVAGLSPSF.

V is TRBV6-2 or TRBV6-3 and J is TRBJ1-5; D is undetermined. Trimming pared 6 bases from V and 7 bases from J, leaving 13 bases between. The CDR3 length is 13 residues. Germline V gene data show CDR1 as MNHEY and CDR2 as SVGEGT. Here the CDR3 reads CASSRPGYQPQHF. In DNA form, the CDR3 reads TGTGCCAGCAGCAGACCGGGATACCAGCCCCAGCATTTT.

The V call is TRBV20-1, the J call TRBJ1-2; TRBD1 is a possible D gene (6 bases). Germline V lookup: CDR1 DFQATT, CDR2 SNEGSKA (reference sequence). Between the trimmed V and J ends, which lost 2 bases and 6 bases, there was a span of 10 bases. The CDR3 contains 12 residues. CDR3 nucleotide sequence: TGCAGTGCTAGATTAGGGGGGGATGGCTACACCTTC. It translates to CSARLGGDGYTF.

This CDR3 is CASSNPPSGVPRPGELFF. The DNA for the CDR3 is TGTGCCAGCAGCAACCCACCCTCGGGAGTCCCCCGTCCCGGGGAGCTGTTTTTT. The chain is built from TRBV7-8 and TRBJ2-2, with TRBD2 as a possible D gene (6 bases). Deletions cut 5 bases from V and 6 bases from J, with 25 bases between. The CDR3 covers 18 residues. The V gene's germline CDR1 is SGHVS and CDR2 FQNEAQ.

This chain joins TRBV23-1 and TRBJ2-3; D remains ambiguous. TRBV23-1 is marked as an open reading frame, function uncertain. The CDR3 extends over 13 amino acids. Trimming stripped 5 bases from V and 1 base from J, with 7 bases between. The CDR3 spells CASSGRGTDTQYF. As DNA, the CDR3 is TGCGCCAGCAGTGGACGGGGCACAGATACGCAGTATTTT.

This sequence joins TRBV3-1 and TRBJ1-2; 8 bases match TRBD1. V lost 5 bases and J lost 7; bases outside the gene matches: 12. There are 15 residues in the CDR3. Germline CDR1 is LGHDT and CDR2 is YNNKEL (reference sequence). This CDR3 reads CASSKHLQGAGGYTF. The CDR3 DNA is TGTGCCAGCAGCAAACACCTCCAGGGGGCGGGTGGCTACACCTTC.

V and J are TRBV25-1 and TRBJ2-7; D is undetermined. The CDR3 has 11 amino acids. Trimming cost V 5 bases and J 3 bases, with 5 bases left between them. CDR1 is MGHDK and CDR2 is SYGVNS in the germline V gene. This CDR3 is CASSRVYEQYF. The CDR3, as DNA: TGTGCCAGCAGTCGGGTCTACGAGCAGTACTTC.

This chain joins TRBV7-9 and TRBJ1-2, with D unclear. The V end was cut by 3 bases, the J end by 5 bases, with 19 bases between. The CDR3 runs to 16 residues. The V gene's germline CDR1 is SEHNR and CDR2 FQNEAQ (reference sequence). The chain's CDR3 is CASSFQSIPGGYGYTF. The DNA of the CDR3 is TGTGCCAGCAGCTTCCAGAGTATCCCAGGAGGATATGGCTACACCTTC.

The chain joins TRBV28 to TRBJ1-1, with D possibly being TRBD1 (5 bases). The CDR3 is 13 amino acids. V gave up 5 bases and J gave up 7 bases, with 14 bases separating them. The germline gives CDR1 MDHEN, CDR2 SYDVKM. The CDR3 DNA sequence: TGTGCCAGCAGTCCCCGGAGGGGCCTTGAAGCTTTCTTT. This translates into CASSPRRGLEAFF.

This chain uses TRBV25-1 with TRBJ2-7; 12 bases align to TRBD1. V gave up 1 base and J gave up 5 bases; unmatched junction bases: 3. CDR1 and CDR2 from the germline V gene are MGHDK and SYGVNS. This CDR3 has 15 residues. The CDR3 sequence is CASSESGTGGHEQYF. In DNA, the CDR3 is TGTGCCAGCAGTGAATCGGGGACAGGGGGCCACGAGCAGTACTTC.

V is TRBV10-3 and J is TRBJ1-1; 7 positions match TRBD1. Germline assignment: CDR1 ENHRY and CDR2 SYGVKD. CDR3 length: 15 residues. The V gene end was trimmed by 3 bases and the J gene end by 2 bases; junction bases not matched to a gene: 6. CDR3 loop: CAISDRQGTNTEAFF. The CDR3 coding sequence is TGTGCCATCAGTGATAGACAGGGAACAAACACTGAAGCTTTCTTT.

This chain uses TRBV6-4 with TRBJ2-1; 7 bases are shared with TRBD2. This CDR3 has 14 amino acids. Germline assignment: CDR1 MRHNA and CDR2 SNTAGT. With V trimmed by 2 bases and J by 8 bases, 6 bases remained unmatched. CDR3 bases: TGTGCCAGCAGTGACGGAGGCGGGAGCCATGAGCAGTTCTTC. It is translated as CASSDGGGSHEQFF.

The chain has TRBV7-6 and TRBJ1-5; D is perhaps TRBD1 (6 bases). The V gene's germline CDR1 is SGHVS and CDR2 FNYEAQ. V lost 0 bases to trimming and J lost 7 bases, with 16 bases between them. The CDR3 has 16 amino acids. This CDR3 reads CASSLAPQGSGQPQHF. In DNA, the CDR3 is TGTGCCAGCAGCTTAGCGCCGCAGGGGTCAGGACAGCCCCAGCATTTT.

CDR3 amino acids: CASRQGPNEQFF. Here the CDR3 DNA reads TGTGCCAGCAGGCAGGGGCCCAATGAGCAGTTCTTC. The chain recombines TRBV27 with TRBJ2-1, with TRBD1 as a possible D gene (6 bases). The germline gives CDR1 MNHEY, CDR2 SMNVEV (reference sequence). This CDR3 is 12 amino acids long. Trimming took off 6 bases at V and 6 bases at J, with 9 bases between the two ends.

V and J are TRBV29-1 and TRBJ2-7; tentatively, D is TRBD2 (6 bases). Germline assignment: CDR1 SQVTM and CDR2 ANQGSEA. This CDR3 is built from 12 residues. V lost 6 bases and J 3 bases, leaving 12 bases between the germline ends. CDR3 nucleotides: TGCAGCGTGGGCATTAGCGGCTACGAGCAGTACTTC. Translated, it gives CSVGISGYEQYF.

The J gene is TRBJ2-3, the V gene TRBV6-2 or TRBV6-3, with a weak D call TRBD2 (6 bases). CDR3 length: 14 residues. Trimming took off 4 bases at V and 6 bases at J, with 14 bases between the two ends. Per the germline V gene, CDR1 is MNHEY and CDR2 is SVGEGT. CDR3 nucleotide sequence: TGTGCCAGCAGTTTTACGGGCGGGGAGGATACGCAGTATTTT. Protein sequence: CASSFTGGEDTQYF.